These 24 T cell receptor beta chains share one sample of origin, sequenced in a study of control samples from healthy donors and cancer patients. Clones were sequenced by immunoSEQ multiplex PCR, and TCRdb holds only the in-frame ones, with some missing. The table lists around 70,000 clones, roughly 90% of them singletons, with approximately 8.8% in the top ten. Sequencing was carried out using PBMCs. These receptors were collected from a woman aged 45-60 years with colorectal cancer.

The chain recombines TRBV6-5 with TRBJ2-7; 7 bases are shared with TRBD1. The CDR3 totals 14 residues. Germline CDR1 reads MNHEY; CDR2 reads SVGAGI. V shed 5 bases, J shed 3 bases, and the junction held 7 bases outside the gene matches. Here the CDR3 reads CASSRQGIFYEQYV. CDR3 in DNA: TGTGCCAGCAGTCGACAGGGTATTTTCTACGAGCAGTACGTC.

This rearrangement joins TRBV30 to TRBJ1-3; D gene uncertain. The V gene's germline CDR1 is GTSNPN and CDR2 SVGIG (reference sequence). The CDR3 totals 13 residues. Deletions cut 0 bases from V and 0 bases from J, with 3 bases between. CDR3 DNA: TGTGCCTGGAGTGTCAACTCTGGAAACACCATATATTTT. Encoded protein: CAWSVNSGNTIYF.

The chain employs TRBV7-2 and TRBJ2-2; 9 bases match TRBD2. This CDR3 comprises 14 residues. Germline V CDR1 and CDR2: SGHTA, FQGNSA. Trimming removed 6 bases from V and 5 bases from J; junction bases left unmatched: 4. The CDR3 region has the DNA TGTGCCAGCAGGGCTAGCGGGGTAACCGGGGAGCTGTTTTTT. This encodes CASRASGVTGELFF.

This chain uses TRBV6-1 with TRBJ1-6; D remains unclear. This CDR3 comprises 13 residues. V lost 2 bases, J lost 8 bases, and 7 bases lay in between. Germline V CDR1 and CDR2: MNHNS, SASEGT. The CDR3 region is CASSELLDSPLHF. CDR3 bases: TGTGCCAGCAGTGAATTATTAGATTCACCCCTCCACTTT.

The chain links TRBV30 to TRBJ1-4; D not certain. Deletions cut 2 bases from V and 8 bases from J, with 12 bases between. The CDR3 loop spans 13 amino acids. CDR1 and CDR2 from the germline V gene are GTSNPN and SVGIG (reference sequence). In DNA form, the CDR3 reads TGTGCCTGGAGTTCTCGGGGTGGGGAAAAACTGTTTTTT. Protein sequence: CAWSSRGGEKLFF.

The rearrangement links TRBV5-1 to TRBJ2-3; possibly TRBD2 for D (5 bases). V lost 4 bases, J lost 0 bases, and 9 bases lay in between. The length of the CDR3 is 14 residues. Germline values: CDR1 SGHRS, CDR2 YFSETQ. The CDR3 DNA reads as TGCGCCAGCAGCCGACGGACTAGCACAGATACGCAGTATTTT. The encoded protein is CASSRRTSTDTQYF.

This chain uses TRBV5-1 with TRBJ1-2, with 8 positions matching TRBD1. There are 16 residues in the CDR3. After removal of 1 base from V and 7 bases from J, the junction contained 12 bases not matched to a gene. The germline V gene has CDR1 SGHRS and CDR2 YFSETQ. CDR3 bases: TGCGCCAGCAGCTTGTATAAATCAGGGGGCCCCCTTGGCTACACCTTC. Amino acids: CASSLYKSGGPLGYTF.

The chain links TRBV4-1 to TRBJ1-1; D gene ambiguous. CDR3 length: 14 amino acids. Trimming shortened V by 0 bases and J by 1 base, and 6 bases separated the two germline ends. The germline V gene encodes CDR1 MGHRA and CDR2 YSYEKL. The CDR3 sequence: CASSQDWENTEAFF. The CDR3 DNA is TGCGCCAGCAGCCAAGACTGGGAGAACACTGAAGCTTTCTTT.

The chain recombines TRBV27 with TRBJ1-5, with unresolved D. This CDR3 is 13 amino acids long. The ends were cut back, 2 bases at V and 7 bases at J, with 9 bases in the middle. Germline CDR1 MNHEY, CDR2 SMNVEV (reference sequence). The CDR3 is CASSLEAGQPQHF. DNA of the CDR3: TGTGCCAGCAGTTTAGAAGCCGGACAGCCCCAGCATTTT.

The chain is built from TRBV10-1 and TRBJ2-5, with D uncertain. There are 13 residues in the CDR3. The V gene's germline CDR1 is WNHNN and CDR2 SYGVQD (reference sequence). V lost 2 bases and J 2 bases, leaving 6 bases between the germline ends. The CDR3 loop reads CASSERSQETQYF. The DNA of the CDR3 is TGCGCCAGCAGTGAGAGGTCTCAAGAGACCCAGTACTTC.

This clone is a singleton in its sample. The rearrangement links TRBV7-2 to TRBJ2-2; D not resolved. The CDR3 sequence is 12 residues long. The V and J ends lost 4 bases and 3 bases respectively, with 3 bases between them. Germline V gene data show CDR1 as SGHTA and CDR2 as FQGNSA. In nucleotides, the CDR3 is TGTGCCAGCAGCTGGGACACCGGGGAGCTGTTTTTT. Translated: CASSWDTGELFF.

The chain joins TRBV5-1 to TRBJ2-4; no reliable D call. Germline loops: CDR1 SGHRS, CDR2 YFSETQ. The CDR3 contains 16 residues. V gave up 0 bases and J gave up 0 bases, with 10 bases separating them. The DNA for the CDR3 is TGCGCCAGCAGCTTGGCTGGGGTGGGAGCCAAAAACATTCAGTACTTC. This encodes CASSLAGVGAKNIQYF.

This clone was seen once. CDR3 in amino acids: CASSYSIGDSNTEAFF. CDR3 nucleotides: TGTGCCAGCAGTTACTCGATCGGGGACTCGAACACTGAAGCTTTCTTT. The V gene is TRBV6-2 or TRBV6-3, the J gene TRBJ1-1; possible D gene TRBD1, 5 bases. This CDR3 is built from 16 residues. V dropped 0 bases and J dropped 1 base, with 12 bases sitting between them. Germline values: CDR1 MNHEY, CDR2 SVGEGT.

This clone was observed a few times. This sequence joins TRBV11-1 and TRBJ2-5; 9 bases are shared with TRBD2. Germline loops: CDR1 SGHAT, CDR2 FQDESV (reference sequence). Germline trimming cut 3 bases from V and 5 bases from J; bases unmatched to any gene: 7. The CDR3 sequence is 15 residues long. CDR3 sequence (DNA): TGTGCCAGCAGCTTCTATAGCGGGGGAGAGGAGACCCAGTACTTC. This encodes CASSFYSGGEETQYF.

This chain joins TRBV7-9 and TRBJ1-6; 8 nucleotides line up with TRBD1. Unmatched junction bases numbered 15, after V lost 7 bases and J lost 10 bases. This CDR3 is built from 16 residues. Germline CDR1 is SEHNR and CDR2 is FQNEAQ (reference sequence). The CDR3 DNA sequence: TGTGCCAGCACCACGTCCTCCGGGACAGGAGGGTCACCCCTCCACTTT. Its protein product is CASTTSSGTGGSPLHF.

This chain uses TRBV10-3 with TRBJ1-2; no reliable D call. The germline gives CDR1 ENHRY, CDR2 SYGVKD. CDR3 size: 12 residues. Trimming removed 11 bases from V and 8 bases from J, with 18 bases in between. The CDR3 nucleotides read TGTGCCGTCAAAGGTAGCGGTCGGGGCTACACCTTC. Translated, it gives CAVKGSGRGYTF.

Concerning this clone: This same CDR3 is encoded by further DNA sequences in the sample. This chain uses TRBV6-5 with TRBJ1-1; no firm D call. From germline, CDR1 is MNHEY and CDR2 SVGAGI. V lost 0 bases and J 2 bases, leaving 7 bases between the germline ends. This CDR3 has 14 amino acids. This CDR3 is CASSYSYRNTEAFF. For the CDR3, the DNA is TGTGCCAGCAGTTACTCTTACAGAAACACTGAAGCTTTCTTT.

The chain employs TRBV10-3 and TRBJ2-2; TRBD2 might be the D (6 bases). From germline, CDR1 is ENHRY and CDR2 SYGVKD. The CDR3 covers 15 residues. The V and J ends lost 2 bases and 15 bases respectively, with 22 bases between them. In DNA, the CDR3 is TGTGCCATCAGTGAGGCACTAGCTCTATCACCGGTGGTGTTTTTT. Residues: CAISEALALSPVVFF.

This chain links TRBV4-3 with TRBJ2-5, with 8 bases lining up with TRBD1. The CDR3 extends over 16 amino acids. CDR1 and CDR2 (germline): LGHNA, YSLEER. Trimming cost V 0 bases and J 4 bases; bases outside gene matches: 7. The CDR3 nucleotides are TGCGCCAGCAGCCAAGAAGGCAGGGGGCAGAGAGAGACCCAGTACTTC. Encoded protein: CASSQEGRGQRETQYF.

This clone was found a few times. This chain links TRBV14 with TRBJ1-4; no clear D gene. The length of the CDR3 is 16 residues. V lost 6 bases and J 1 base, leaving 15 bases between the germline ends. Germline assignment: CDR1 SGHDN and CDR2 FVKESK. CDR3 coding DNA: TGTGCCAGCAGTCGACTAGGGATTGGAACTAATGAAAAACTGTTTTTT. Translating it yields CASSRLGIGTNEKLFF.

The chain recombines TRBV5-1 with TRBJ2-1, with TRBD2 identical over 7 bases. The germline gives CDR1 SGHRS, CDR2 YFSETQ. This CDR3 contains 15 residues. V was pared by 4 bases and J by 9 bases, with 13 bases of the junction left unmatched. CDR3 residues: CASSLGGTTLGEQFF. In nucleotides, the CDR3 is TGCGCCAGCAGCCTGGGGGGGACTACCCTAGGTGAGCAGTTCTTC.

The CDR3 DNA reads as TGTGCCAGTACCAATGAGGGGCTCGGGTATAGCAATCAGCCCCAGCATTTT. It yields the protein CASTNEGLGYSNQPQHF. The chain uses TRBV19 and TRBJ1-5, with D possibly TRBD1 on 5 matching bases. This CDR3 has 17 residues. Germline V gene data show CDR1 as LNHDA and CDR2 as SQIVND (reference sequence). Trimming left V 7 bases short and J 0 bases short, with 19 bases between.

The chain couples TRBV4-1 to TRBJ2-2; D is perhaps TRBD2 (6 bases). Germline V CDR1 and CDR2: MGHRA, YSYEKL. This CDR3 has 15 residues. V was trimmed by 7 bases and J by 0 bases, leaving 12 bases between them. This chain's CDR3 is CASTRDSTNTGELFF. The CDR3 region has the DNA TGCGCCAGCACCCGGGACTCTACGAACACCGGGGAGCTGTTTTTT.

CDR3 DNA: TGTGCCAGCAGGATTCGTAGGAACACCGGGGAGCTGTTTTTT. It is translated as CASRIRRNTGELFF. This chain uses TRBV7-3 with TRBJ2-2, with unresolved D. V was cut by 6 bases and J by 1 base, with 9 bases left in between. The length of the CDR3 is 14 residues. Germline-derived CDR1 and CDR2 are SGHTA and FQGTGA.